Sequencing of this T cell receptor beta chain was carried out in a study of blood T cell repertoires in COVID-19. Losses at the gene ends were 4 bases for V and 2 bases for J; bases not matched to a gene: 8. Per germline, CDR1 SGHNT and CDR2 YYREEE (reference sequence). The CDR3 is 15 residues long. Produced via immunoSEQ multiplex PCR; TCRdb's table is partial and in-frame only. The table has roughly 360,000 clones, approximately 88% seen once; the top ten hold around 0.95%. Enrollees, about 18 to 89 years old, lived in fewer than 25 US areas. Source material: PBMCs or T cells enriched from blood (not recorded which). The receptor was derived from a woman aged 30 to 39 with acute COVID-19. The rearrangement links TRBV5-4 to TRBJ1-2, with 7 bases that match TRBD1. The CDR3 DNA follows: TGTGCCAGCAGCCCGGACCTGACAGGGAACTATGGCTACACCTTC. Residues: CASSPDLTGNYGYTF.